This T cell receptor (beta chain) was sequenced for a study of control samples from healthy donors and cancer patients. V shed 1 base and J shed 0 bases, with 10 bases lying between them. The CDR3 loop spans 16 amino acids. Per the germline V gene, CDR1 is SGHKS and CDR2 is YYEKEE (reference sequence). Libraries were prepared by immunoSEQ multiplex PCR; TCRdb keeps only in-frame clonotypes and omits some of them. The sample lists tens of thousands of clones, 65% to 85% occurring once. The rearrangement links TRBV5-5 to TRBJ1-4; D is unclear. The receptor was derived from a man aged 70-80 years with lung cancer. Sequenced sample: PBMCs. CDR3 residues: CASSLRPVATNEKLFF. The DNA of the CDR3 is TGTGCCAGCAGCTTGAGGCCAGTTGCAACTAATGAAAAACTGTTTTTT.